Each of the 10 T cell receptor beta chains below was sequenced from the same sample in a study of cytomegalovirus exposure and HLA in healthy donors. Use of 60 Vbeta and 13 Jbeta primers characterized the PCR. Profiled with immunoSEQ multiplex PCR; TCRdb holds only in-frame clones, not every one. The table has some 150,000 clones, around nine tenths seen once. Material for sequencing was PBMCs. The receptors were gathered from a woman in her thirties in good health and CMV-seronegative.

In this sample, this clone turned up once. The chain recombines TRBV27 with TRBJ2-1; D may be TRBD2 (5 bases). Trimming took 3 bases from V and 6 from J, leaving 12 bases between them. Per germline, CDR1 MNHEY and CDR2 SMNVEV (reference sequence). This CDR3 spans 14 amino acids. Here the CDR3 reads CASSFRTPFNEQFF. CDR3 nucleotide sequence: TGTGCCAGCAGTTTCAGGACTCCCTTCAATGAGCAGTTCTTC.

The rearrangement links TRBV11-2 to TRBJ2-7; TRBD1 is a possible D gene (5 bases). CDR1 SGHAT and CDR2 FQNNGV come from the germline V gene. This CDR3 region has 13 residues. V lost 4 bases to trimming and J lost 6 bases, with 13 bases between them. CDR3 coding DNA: TGTGCCAGCAGCTCTAACAGGCGCGTCGAGCAGTACTTC. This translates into CASSSNRRVEQYF.

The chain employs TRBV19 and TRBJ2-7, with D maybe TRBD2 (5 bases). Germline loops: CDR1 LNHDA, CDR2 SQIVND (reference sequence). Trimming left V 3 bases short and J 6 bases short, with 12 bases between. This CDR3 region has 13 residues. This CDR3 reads CASSMGELSEQYF. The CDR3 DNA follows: TGTGCCAGTAGTATGGGAGAGTTAAGCGAGCAGTACTTC.

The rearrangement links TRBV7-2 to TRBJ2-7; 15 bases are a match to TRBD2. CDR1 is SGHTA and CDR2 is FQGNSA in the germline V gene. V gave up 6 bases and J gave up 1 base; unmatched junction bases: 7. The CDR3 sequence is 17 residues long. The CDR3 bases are TGTGCCAGCAGTCGCGGACTAGCGGGGGGGCTATCCTACGAGCAGTACTTC. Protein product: CASSRGLAGGLSYEQYF.

CDR3 protein: CASSFGQGDNEQFF. The CDR3 bases are TGTGCCAGCAGCTTTGGACAGGGCGACAATGAGCAGTTCTTC. The rearrangement links TRBV5-4 to TRBJ2-1, with TRBD1 identical over 8 bases. With 2 bases clipped from V and 5 bases from J, the junction kept 3 bases outside the gene matches. The CDR3 contains 14 residues. Germline V lookup: CDR1 SGHNT, CDR2 YYREEE (reference sequence).

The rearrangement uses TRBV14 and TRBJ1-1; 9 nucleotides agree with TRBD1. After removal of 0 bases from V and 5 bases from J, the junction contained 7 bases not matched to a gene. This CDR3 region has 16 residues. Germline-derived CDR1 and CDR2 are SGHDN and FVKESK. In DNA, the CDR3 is TGTGCCAGCAGCCAAGAGGGACAGGGAGTGCGTACTGAAGCTTTCTTT. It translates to CASSQEGQGVRTEAFF.

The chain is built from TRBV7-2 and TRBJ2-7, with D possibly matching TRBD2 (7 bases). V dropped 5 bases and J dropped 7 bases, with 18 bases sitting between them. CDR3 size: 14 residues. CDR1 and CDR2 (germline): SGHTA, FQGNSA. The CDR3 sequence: CASSILGGDREQYF. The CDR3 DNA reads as TGTGCCAGCAGCATCCTAGGGGGGGACCGGGAGCAGTACTTC. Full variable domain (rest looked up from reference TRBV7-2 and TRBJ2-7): GAGVSQSPSNKVTEKGKDVELRCDPISGHTALYWYRQSLGQGLEFLIYFQGNSAPDKSGLPSDRFSAERTGGSVSTLTIQRTQQEDSAVYLCASSILGGDREQYFGPGTRLTVT.

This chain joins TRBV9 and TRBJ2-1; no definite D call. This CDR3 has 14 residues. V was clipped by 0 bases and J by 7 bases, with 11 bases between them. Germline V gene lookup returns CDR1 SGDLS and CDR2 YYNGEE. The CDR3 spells CASSVVGLGNEQFF. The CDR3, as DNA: TGTGCCAGCAGCGTAGTCGGCCTCGGGAATGAGCAGTTCTTC.

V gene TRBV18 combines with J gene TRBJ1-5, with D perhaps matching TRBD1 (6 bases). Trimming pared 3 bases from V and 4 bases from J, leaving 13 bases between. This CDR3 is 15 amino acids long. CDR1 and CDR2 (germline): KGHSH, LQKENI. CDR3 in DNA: TGTGCCAGCTCACCTGATTACAGGGTAAATCAGCCCCAGCATTTT. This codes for CASSPDYRVNQPQHF.

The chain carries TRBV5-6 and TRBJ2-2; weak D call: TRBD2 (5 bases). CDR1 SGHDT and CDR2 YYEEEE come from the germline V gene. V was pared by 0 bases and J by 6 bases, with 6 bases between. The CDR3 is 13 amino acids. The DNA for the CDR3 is TGTGCCAGCAGCTTGGGTAGCGCCGGGGAGCTGTTTTTT. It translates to CASSLGSAGELFF.